A selection of T cell receptor beta chains follows, all from one sample in a study of beta chain features in type 1 diabetes. Generated by immunoSEQ multiplex PCR, the TCRdb table keeps only in-frame clones and is missing some. The sample contains about 360,000 clones, around 13% of which appear only once. The material sequenced was naive CD4+ T cells from blood. Every receptor here comes from a man between 18 and 35 years old in good health. Each CDR3 is given with its conserved first and last residue. A D gene is named only where the DNA matches it firmly. A row's size may be missing; if present it is once, few, many or a size class.

>TRBJ2-1|12|few|TRBV18|NA
TGTGCCAGCTCGGACAGCACCAATGAGCAGTTCTTC
CASSDSTNEQFF
>TRBJ2-1|12|NA|TRBV6-1|NA
TGTGCCAGCAAGTTTGAGTTGAATGAGCAGTTCTTC
CASKFELNEQFF
>TRBJ1-1|16|NA|TRBV5-1|TRBD1
TGCGCCAGCAGGTCCGGGACAGGGTGGGAGAACACTGAAGCTTTCTTT
CASRSGTGWENTEAFF
>TRBJ2-1|13|many|TRBV30|NA
TGTGCCTGGGCAGGATCGGGGGACAATGAGCAGTTCTTC
CAWAGSGDNEQFF
>TRBJ2-5|14|NA|TRBV2|TRBD2
TGTGCCCTAGTCGCTAGCGGGACCCAAGAGACCCAGTACTTC
CALVASGTQETQYF
>TRBJ2-2|17|NA|TRBV23-1|NA
TGCGCCAGCAGTCAATCGAGGAACAGGGTTTTATCCGGGGAGCTGTTTTTT
CASSQSRNRVLSGELFF
>TRBJ2-5|15|NA|TRBV6-5|TRBD1
TGTGCCAGCAGGGGGACAGGGAGTCCCCAAGAGACCCAGTACTTC
CASRGTGSPQETQYF
>TRBJ2-6|16|few|TRBV11-2|NA
TGTGCCAGCATTCGAACCCCGGGTTCTGGGGCCAACGTCCTGACTTTC
CASIRTPGSGANVLTF
>TRBJ2-7|15|few|TRBV7-2|NA
TGTGCCAGCAGCCACGGAGGGGCGCTCTCCTACGAGCAGTACTTC
CASSHGGALSYEQYF
>TRBJ2-3|14|NA|TRBV7-6|NA
TGTGCCAGCAGCTTAGTGGACAGCTCAGATACGCAGTATTTT
CASSLVDSSDTQYF
>TRBJ1-5|15|NA|TRBV10-3|TRBD1
TGTGCCATCAGTTTGACAGGGCAAGAGAATCAGCCCCAGCATTTT
CAISLTGQENQPQHF
>TRBJ2-7|15|NA|TRBV19|NA
TGTGCCAGTAGTATAGATCTAAGGCAGGGTGGCGAGCAGTACTTC
CASSIDLRQGGEQYF
>TRBJ2-7|16|few|TRBV28|TRBD1
TGTGCCAGCAGTACACCGTCCGGGACAGGGAACTACGAGCAGTACTTC
CASSTPSGTGNYEQYF
>TRBJ2-6|21|few|TRBV5-1|TRBD1
TGCGCCAGCAGCTTAGGGGGCCTTCAGACAGGGTCGGGCTCTGGGGCCAACGTCCTGACTTTC
CASSLGGLQTGSGSGANVLTF
>TRBJ2-7|13|many|TRBV29-1|TRBD2
TGCAGCGTTGACGGGGGGACCCACGACGAGCAGTACTTC
CSVDGGTHDEQYF
>TRBJ2-7|13|NA|TRBV30|TRBD2
TGTGCCTCCGGGACTAGCGGTTCTTACGAGCAGTACTTC
CASGTSGSYEQYF
>TRBJ1-5|15|few|TRBV30|TRBD1
TGTGCCTGGAGCGCCGACAGGGGTGGCAATCAGCCCCAGCATTTT
CAWSADRGGNQPQHF
>TRBJ1-2|10|few|TRBV4-1|NA
TGCGCCAGCAGCCGCGGAGGCTACACCTTC
CASSRGGYTF
>TRBJ2-7|15|few|TRBV7-2|TRBD2
TGTGCCAGCAGCTTAGGAAGCGGGGTGCCCAACGAGCAGTACTTC
CASSLGSGVPNEQYF
>TRBJ1-2|14|NA|TRBV30|TRBD1
TGTGCCTGGACCAAGACAGGGGCTAACTATGGCTACACCTTC
CAWTKTGANYGYTF
>TRBJ2-1|18|NA|TRBV7-2|NA
TGTGCCAGCAGCTTAGCGGCACCGGGAAGCAGCTCCTACAATGAGCAGTTCTTC
CASSLAAPGSSSYNEQFF
>TRBJ1-5|15|few|TRBV4-2|NA
TGTGCCAGCAGCCAAGAGAGATATAGCAATCAGCCCCAGCATTTT
CASSQERYSNQPQHF
>TRBJ2-2|16|few|TRBV10-3|NA
TGTGCCATCAGCGTCACTACAGGGCTGGAAACCGGGGAGCTGTTTTTT
CAISVTTGLETGELFF
>TRBJ2-7|16|few|TRBV5-1|TRBD1
TGCGCCAGCAGCTTGGCCGGGACAGGGACCTCCTACGAGCAGTACTTC
CASSLAGTGTSYEQYF
>TRBJ1-2|12|few|TRBV7-8|TRBD1
TGTGCCAGGCGGGACAGGGACTATGGCTACACCTTC
CARRDRDYGYTF
>TRBJ1-1|14|many|TRBV4-3|TRBD1
TGCGCCAGCAGCCAACCCGGGACAGCCAGTGAAGCTTTCTTT
CASSQPGTASEAFF
>TRBJ2-2|16|NA|TRBV28|NA
TGTGCCAGCAGCGACTTCAGGGCTTCCAACACCGGGGAGCTGTTTTTT
CASSDFRASNTGELFF
>TRBJ2-7|12|few|TRBV30|NA
TGTGCCTGGAGTGCTAGCTTCTACGAGCAGTACTTC
CAWSASFYEQYF
>TRBJ1-2|11|few|TRBV9|NA
TGTGCCAGCGGCGGGCCGGGGGGCTACACCTTC
CASGGPGGYTF
>TRBJ1-1|13|few|TRBV5-6|NA
TGTGCCAGCAGCTTGGTGGCCAGGGGCCAAGCTTTCTTT
CASSLVARGQAFF
>TRBJ2-5|14|NA|TRBV5-1|TRBD1
TGCGCCAGCAGCTTGGCAGGGGGCGAAGAGACCCAGTACTTC
CASSLAGGEETQYF
>TRBJ2-7|13|NA|TRBV7-9|NA
TGTGCCAGCACAGGGACAAACTCCTACGAGCAGTACTTC
CASTGTNSYEQYF
>TRBJ2-5|15|NA|TRBV30|NA
TGTGCCTGTATGTGGGGCAGGATGATCCAAGAGACCCAGTACTTC
CACMWGRMIQETQYF
>TRBJ2-1|14|NA|TRBV28|NA
TGTGCCAGCAGTACAACACTAACCTACAATGAGCAGTTCTTC
CASSTTLTYNEQFF
>TRBJ2-3|13|NA|TRBV28|NA
TGTGCCAGCAGTCAACAAAGCACAGATACGCAGTATTTT
CASSQQSTDTQYF
>TRBJ2-7|14|NA|TRBV11-2|NA
TGTGCCAGCAGCTTAGACCCCGTTTCCTACGAGCAGTACTTC
CASSLDPVSYEQYF
>TRBJ2-6|16|NA|TRBV28|NA
TGTGCCAGCAGTGGTACGGCTAGATTTGGGGCCAACGTCCTGACTTTC
CASSGTARFGANVLTF
>TRBJ1-1|13|few|TRBV5-6|TRBD1
TGTGCCAGCATAATAAGGGGGCGTACTGAAGCTTTCTTT
CASIIRGRTEAFF
>TRBJ2-5|14|few|TRBV6-6|TRBD1
TGTGCCAGCAGTTATCGGACAGGCCAAGAGACCCAGTACTTC
CASSYRTGQETQYF
>TRBJ1-2|14|NA|TRBV7-3|NA
TGTGCCAGCAGCCCGGATCCCTCGGGCTATGGCTACACCTTC
CASSPDPSGYGYTF
>TRBJ2-7|14|NA|TRBV9|TRBD1
TGTGCCAGCAGCGATAAGACAGGGCAGAACGAGCAGTACTTC
CASSDKTGQNEQYF
>TRBJ1-2|15|NA|TRBV19|NA
TGTGCCAGTAATGAATTCCGGGACAATGACTATGGCTACACCTTC
CASNEFRDNDYGYTF
>TRBJ2-6|14|NA|TRBV28|NA
TGTGCCATCCCAGGGGCGGCTGGGGCCAACGTCCTGACTTTC
CAIPGAAGANVLTF
>TRBJ2-5|13|few|TRBV5-4|NA
TGTGCCAGCGCCGTTCCGGGAAGTGAGACCCAGTACTTC
CASAVPGSETQYF
>TRBJ1-5|13|NA|TRBV30|NA
TGTGCCTGGACCCAACAGGGAAATCAGCCCCAGCATTTT
CAWTQQGNQPQHF
>TRBJ2-5|15|NA|TRBV5-4|TRBD2
TGTGCCAGCAGCCTGCCTCTCGGGGGGAAAGAGACCCAGTACTTC
CASSLPLGGKETQYF
>TRBJ2-7|15|few|TRBV7-2|TRBD2
TGTGCCAGCAGCTTTTACCCGGGACTAGCTTACGAGCAGTACTTC
CASSFYPGLAYEQYF
>TRBJ1-5|13|few|TRBV7-2|NA
TGTGCCAGCAGCTCCCTCCGGGATCAGCCCCAGCATTTT
CASSSLRDQPQHF
>TRBJ2-7|15|NA|TRBV19|TRBD2
TGTGCCAGTAGGAGGACTAGCGGATTCTCCTACGAGCAGTACTTC
CASRRTSGFSYEQYF